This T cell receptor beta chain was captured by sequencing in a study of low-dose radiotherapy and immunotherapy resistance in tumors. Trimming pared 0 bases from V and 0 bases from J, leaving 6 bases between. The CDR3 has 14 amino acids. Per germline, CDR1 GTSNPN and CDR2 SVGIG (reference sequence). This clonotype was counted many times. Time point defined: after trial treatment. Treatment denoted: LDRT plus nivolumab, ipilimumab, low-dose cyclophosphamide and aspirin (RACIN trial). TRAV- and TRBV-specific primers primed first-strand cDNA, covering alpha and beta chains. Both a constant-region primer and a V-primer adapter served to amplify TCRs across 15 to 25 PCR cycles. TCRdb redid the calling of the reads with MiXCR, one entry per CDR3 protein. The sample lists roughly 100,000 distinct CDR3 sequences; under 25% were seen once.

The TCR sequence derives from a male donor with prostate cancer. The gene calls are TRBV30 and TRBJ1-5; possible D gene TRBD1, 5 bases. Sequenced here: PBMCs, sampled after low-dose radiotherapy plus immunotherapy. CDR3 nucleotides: TGTGCCTGGAGTGTAGGGGATAGCAATCAGCCCCAGCATTTT. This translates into CAWSVGDSNQPQHF. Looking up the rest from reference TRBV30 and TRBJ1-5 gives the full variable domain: SQTIHQWPATLVQPVGSPLSLECTVEGTSNPNLYWYRQAAGRGLQLLFYSVGIGQISSEVPQNLSASRPQDRQFILSSKKLLLSDSGFYLCAWSVGDSNQPQHFGDGTRLSIL.